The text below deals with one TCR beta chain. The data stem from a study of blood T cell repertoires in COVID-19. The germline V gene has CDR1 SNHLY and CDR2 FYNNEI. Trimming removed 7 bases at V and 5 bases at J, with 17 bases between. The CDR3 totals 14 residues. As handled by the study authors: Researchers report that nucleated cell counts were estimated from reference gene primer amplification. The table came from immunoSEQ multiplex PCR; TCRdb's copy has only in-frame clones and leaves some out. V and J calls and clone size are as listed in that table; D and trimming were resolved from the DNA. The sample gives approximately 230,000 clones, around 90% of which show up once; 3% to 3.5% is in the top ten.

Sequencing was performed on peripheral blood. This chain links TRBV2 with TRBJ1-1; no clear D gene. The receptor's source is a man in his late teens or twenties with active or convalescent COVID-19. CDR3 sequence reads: CASTLREQATEAFF. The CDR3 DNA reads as TGTGCCAGCACTCTCCGAGAGCAGGCAACTGAAGCTTTCTTT.